This entry describes one TCR beta chain. Its antigen is not known. This record comes from a study of T cells after yellow fever vaccination. Findings and limits, study-wide: Most primary-vaccination clones recurred post-booster (nearly 98% CD4, just over 85% CD8). The secondary response was weaker, and its peak arrived faster, on day 5 versus 15. From the bulk population, abundant clonotypes could contaminate and appear within FACS-sorted repertoires.

MiXCR, applied by TCRdb to the 5' RACE reads, yields one record per CDR3 protein. The data contain 450,000 to 550,000 distinct CDR3 sequences, 15% to 20% of them singletons. The CDR3 loop spans 13 amino acids. V dropped 1 base and J dropped 2 bases, with 8 bases sitting between them. Germline values: CDR1 DFQATT, CDR2 SNEGSKA (reference sequence). The source material was PBMCs, sampled 15 days after the yellow fever booster vaccination. The TCR comes from a man aged 25 to 40 who received the YFV17D yellow fever vaccine. The V gene is TRBV20-1, the J gene TRBJ1-1; perhaps TRBD1 as D (6 bases). In nucleotides, the CDR3 is TGCAGTGCTAGAGTGGGGGGCAACACTGAAGCTTTCTTT. Translation: CSARVGGNTEAFF.